The present T cell receptor beta chain was sequenced within a study of T-cell reconstitution after alpha-beta-depleted transplantation in children. Only one count was recorded for this clonotype. As it was prepared, the TCRbeta library received unique molecular identifiers. TCRdb re-analysed the PCR reads in MiXCR, keeping a single row per CDR3 protein. Among approximately 200,000 distinct CDR3 sequences listed, roughly 15% were seen once. CDR3 length: 14 amino acids. V lost 5 bases, J lost 2 bases, and 13 bases lay in between. The sequence came from a human donor who donated a stem cell graft to a child with acute lymphoblastic leukemia. The specimen comprised PBMCs from the stem cell graft donor, sampled from the stem cell graft. This chain uses TRBV12-3 or TRBV12-4 with TRBJ2-7; a weak D match, TRBD1 (6 bases). This CDR3 reads CASSRDTYPYEQYF. The CDR3 region has the DNA TGTGCCAGCAGTAGGGACACCTACCCCTACGAGCAGTACTTC.